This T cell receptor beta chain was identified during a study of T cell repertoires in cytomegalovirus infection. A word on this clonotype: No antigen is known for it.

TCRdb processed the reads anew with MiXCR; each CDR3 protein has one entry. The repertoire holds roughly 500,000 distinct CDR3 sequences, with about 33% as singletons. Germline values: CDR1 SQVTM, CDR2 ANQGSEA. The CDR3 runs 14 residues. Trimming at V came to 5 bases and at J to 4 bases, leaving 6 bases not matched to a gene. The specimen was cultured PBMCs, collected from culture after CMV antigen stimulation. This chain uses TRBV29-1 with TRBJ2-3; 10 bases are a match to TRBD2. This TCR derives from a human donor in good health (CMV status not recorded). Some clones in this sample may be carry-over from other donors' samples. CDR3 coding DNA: TGCAGCGTTTCTAGCGGGGGTAGCTCAGATACGCAGTATTTT. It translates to CSVSSGGSSDTQYF.